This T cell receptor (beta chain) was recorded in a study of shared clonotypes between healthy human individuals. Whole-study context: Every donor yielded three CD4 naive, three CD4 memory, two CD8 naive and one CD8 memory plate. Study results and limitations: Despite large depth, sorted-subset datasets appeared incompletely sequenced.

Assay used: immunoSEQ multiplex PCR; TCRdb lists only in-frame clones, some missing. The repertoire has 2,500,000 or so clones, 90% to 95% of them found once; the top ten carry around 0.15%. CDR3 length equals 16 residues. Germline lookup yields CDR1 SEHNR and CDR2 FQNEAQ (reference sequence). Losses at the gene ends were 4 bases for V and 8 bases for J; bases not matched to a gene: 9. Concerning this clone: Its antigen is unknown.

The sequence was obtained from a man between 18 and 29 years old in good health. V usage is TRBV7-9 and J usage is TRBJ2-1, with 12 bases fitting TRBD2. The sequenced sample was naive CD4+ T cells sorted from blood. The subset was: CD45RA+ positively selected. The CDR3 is CASSSLTSGSGYEQFF. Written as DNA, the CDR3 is TGTGCCAGCAGCTCCCTGACTAGCGGGAGTGGCTATGAGCAGTTCTTC.